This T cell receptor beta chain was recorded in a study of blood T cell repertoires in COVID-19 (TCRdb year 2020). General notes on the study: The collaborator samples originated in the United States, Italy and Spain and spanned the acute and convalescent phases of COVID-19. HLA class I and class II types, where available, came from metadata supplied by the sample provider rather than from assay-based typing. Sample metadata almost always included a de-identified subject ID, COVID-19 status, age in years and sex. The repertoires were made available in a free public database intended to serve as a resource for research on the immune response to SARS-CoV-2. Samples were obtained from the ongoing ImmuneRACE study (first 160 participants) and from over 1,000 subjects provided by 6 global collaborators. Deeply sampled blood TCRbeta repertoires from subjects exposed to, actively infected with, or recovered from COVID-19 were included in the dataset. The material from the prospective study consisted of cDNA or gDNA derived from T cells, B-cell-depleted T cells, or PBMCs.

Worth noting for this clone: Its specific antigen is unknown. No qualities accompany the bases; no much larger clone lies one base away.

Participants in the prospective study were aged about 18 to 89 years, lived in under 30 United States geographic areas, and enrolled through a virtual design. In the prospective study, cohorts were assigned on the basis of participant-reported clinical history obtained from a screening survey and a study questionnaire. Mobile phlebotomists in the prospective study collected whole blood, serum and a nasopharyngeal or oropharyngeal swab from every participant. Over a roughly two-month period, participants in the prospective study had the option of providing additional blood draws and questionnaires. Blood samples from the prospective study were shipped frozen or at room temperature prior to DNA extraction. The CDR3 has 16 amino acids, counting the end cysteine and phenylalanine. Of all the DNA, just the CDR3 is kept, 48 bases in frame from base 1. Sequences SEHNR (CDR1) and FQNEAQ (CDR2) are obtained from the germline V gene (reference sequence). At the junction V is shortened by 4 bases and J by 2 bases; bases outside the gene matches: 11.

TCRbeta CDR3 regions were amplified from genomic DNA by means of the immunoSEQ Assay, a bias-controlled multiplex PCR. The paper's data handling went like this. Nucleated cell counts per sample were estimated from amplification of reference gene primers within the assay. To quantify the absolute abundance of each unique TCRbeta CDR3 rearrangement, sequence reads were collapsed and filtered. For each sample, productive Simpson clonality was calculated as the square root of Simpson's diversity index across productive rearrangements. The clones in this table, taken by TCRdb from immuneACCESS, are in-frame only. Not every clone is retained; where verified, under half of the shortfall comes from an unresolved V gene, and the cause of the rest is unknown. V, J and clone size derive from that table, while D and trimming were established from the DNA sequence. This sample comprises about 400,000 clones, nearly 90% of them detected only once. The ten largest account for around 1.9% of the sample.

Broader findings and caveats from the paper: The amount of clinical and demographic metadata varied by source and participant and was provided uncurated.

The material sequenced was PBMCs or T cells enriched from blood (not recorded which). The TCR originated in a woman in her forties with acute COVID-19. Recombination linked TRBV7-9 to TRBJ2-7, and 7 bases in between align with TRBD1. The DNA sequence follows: TGTGCCAGCAGCTCGTTAGCCGGGACAGCCACCTACGAGCAGTACTTC. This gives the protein CASSSLAGTATYEQYF.